This record concerns one T cell receptor beta chain sequence. Antigen: not known. The entry originates in a study of T cells after posttransplantation cyclophosphamide. Treatment was busulfan-fludarabine conditioning, a marrow graft, and cyclophosphamide on days +3 and +4. Study conclusions and caveats: Recipient CMV seropositivity and CMV reactivation strongly tracked TRB clonality. Donor-recipient repertoire similarity was low at 1-2 months, rising over year one. Tissue-infiltrating T cells from skin or gut overlapped little with blood T cells.

Profiling relied on immunoSEQ multiplex PCR, and the TCRdb table lists in-frame clones only, not all of them. The table lists roughly 9,900 clones, roughly 86% of them singletons. This sequence originates from a young adult male patient who received an allogeneic stem cell transplant from a related donor, was CMV-positive, and had acute GVHD only. Part of the T cells may come from the graft donor. The input for sequencing was CD4+ T cells sorted from PBMCs, taken after allogeneic stem cell transplant with posttransplant cyclophosphamide.

This CDR3 is CASREGLTDTQYF. DNA of the CDR3: TGTGCCAGCAGGGAGGGTTTGACAGATACGCAGTATTTT. The rearrangement uses TRBV6-6 and TRBJ2-3; a possible D gene is TRBD2 (6 bases). The CDR3 loop spans 13 amino acids. The V and J ends lost 6 bases and 3 bases respectively, with 10 bases between them. Per the germline V gene, CDR1 is MNHNY and CDR2 is SVGAGI (reference sequence).